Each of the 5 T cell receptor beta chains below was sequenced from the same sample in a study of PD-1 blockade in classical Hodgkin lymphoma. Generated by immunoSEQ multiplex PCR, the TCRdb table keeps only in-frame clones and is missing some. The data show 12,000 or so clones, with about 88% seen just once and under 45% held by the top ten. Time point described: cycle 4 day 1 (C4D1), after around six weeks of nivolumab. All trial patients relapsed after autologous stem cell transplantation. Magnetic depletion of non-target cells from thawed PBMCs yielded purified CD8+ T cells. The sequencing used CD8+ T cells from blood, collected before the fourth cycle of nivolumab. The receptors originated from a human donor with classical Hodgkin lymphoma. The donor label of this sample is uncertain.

CDR3 nucleotides: TGCACCAGCAGTCGCCGGGACAGGGGGACCTACGAGCAGTACTTC. Its protein product is CTSSRRDRGTYEQYF. V and J are TRBV1 and TRBJ2-7; the DNA was not compared with TRBD1, the D call given in the table. TRBV1 is a documented pseudogene. The CDR3 is 15 amino acids.

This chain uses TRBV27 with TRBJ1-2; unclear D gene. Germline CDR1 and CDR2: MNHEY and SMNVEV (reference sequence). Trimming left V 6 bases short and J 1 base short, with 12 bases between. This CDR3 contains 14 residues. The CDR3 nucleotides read TGTGCCAGCAGATCTGGGGTCTTTAACTATGGCTACACCTTC. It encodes CASRSGVFNYGYTF.

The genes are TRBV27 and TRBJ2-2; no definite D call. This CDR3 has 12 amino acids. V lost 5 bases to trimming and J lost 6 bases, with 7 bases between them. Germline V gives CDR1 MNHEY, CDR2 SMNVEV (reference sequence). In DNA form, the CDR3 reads TGTGCCAGCAGTCTCCTTCCCGGGGAGCTGTTTTTT. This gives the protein CASSLLPGELFF.

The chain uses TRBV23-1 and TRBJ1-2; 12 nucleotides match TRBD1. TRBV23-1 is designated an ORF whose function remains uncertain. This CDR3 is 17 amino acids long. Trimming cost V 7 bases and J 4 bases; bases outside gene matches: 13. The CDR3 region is CASIRGQGAGGSYGYTF. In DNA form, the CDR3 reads TGCGCCAGCATCAGGGGACAGGGGGCGGGAGGGAGCTATGGCTACACCTTC.

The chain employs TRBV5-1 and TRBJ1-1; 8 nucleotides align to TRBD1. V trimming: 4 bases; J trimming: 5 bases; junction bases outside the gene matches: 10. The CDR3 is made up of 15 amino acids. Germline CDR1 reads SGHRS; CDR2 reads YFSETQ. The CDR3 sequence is CASSLRQGMETEAFF. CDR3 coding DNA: TGCGCCAGCAGCCTAAGACAGGGGATGGAGACTGAAGCTTTCTTT. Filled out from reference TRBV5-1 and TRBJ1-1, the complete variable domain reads KAGVTQTPRYLIKTRGQQVTLSCSPISGHRSVSWYQQTPGQGLQFLFEYFSETQRNKGNFPGRFSGRQFSNSRSEMNVSTLELGDSALYLCASSLRQGMETEAFFGQGTRLTVV.